This T cell receptor beta chain was sequenced in a study of cytomegalovirus exposure and HLA in healthy donors. Notes on the study in general: First-cohort TCR clusters tended to co-occur in the roughly 120 validation repertoires, a later analysis found. For cytomegalovirus status, the classifier reportedly gave diagnoses with high specificity and sensitivity. The study listed 150 to 200 cytomegalovirus-associated TCR beta chains.

For this clone: The antigen is not known.

Here immunoSEQ multiplex PCR was the method, and the copy in TCRdb shows in-frame clones only, minus some. The sample holds under 75,000 clones, 90% to 97% seen once. CDR3 size: 17 residues. The germline CDR1 and CDR2 sequences are LGHNA and YSLEER. The V end lost 6 bases, the J end lost 1 base, and 20 bases lay between the germline ends. V gene TRBV4-3 combines with J gene TRBJ2-3; D might be TRBD2 (6 bases). The clonotype was recovered from a woman in her late teens or twenties in good health and CMV-seronegative. Sequenced material: PBMCs. CDR3 in DNA: TGCGCCAGCAGTGGGGTCGGTGGCGGAGGGGGCACAGATACGCAGTATTTT. It encodes CASSGVGGGGGTDTQYF.